A single sample is the source of the 15 T cell receptor beta chains below, sequenced in a study of cytomegalovirus exposure and HLA in healthy donors. Researchers ran the PCR with 60 Vbeta and 13 Jbeta primers. Method: immunoSEQ multiplex PCR; TCRdb's copy keeps in-frame clones and lacks some. The repertoire holds fewer than 200,000 clones, with about 80% as singletons. Sequenced: PBMCs. The source is a female donor in good health and CMV-seronegative.

The chain links TRBV5-1 to TRBJ1-3, with 7 bases aligning to TRBD1. The CDR3 runs to 17 residues. V lost 4 bases, J lost 0 bases, and 10 bases stayed unmatched. Germline V CDR1 and CDR2: SGHRS, YFSETQ. CDR3 region: CASSLRDSSSSGNTIYF. The CDR3 DNA follows: TGCGCCAGCAGCCTCCGGGACAGCTCAAGCTCTGGAAACACCATATATTTT. Supplemented by reference TRBV5-1 and TRBJ1-3, the full variable domain reads KAGVTQTPRYLIKTRGQQVTLSCSPISGHRSVSWYQQTPGQGLQFLFEYFSETQRNKGNFPGRFSGRQFSNSRSEMNVSTLELGDSALYLCASSLRDSSSSGNTIYFGEGSWLTVV.

The genes are TRBV5-1 and TRBJ2-7; 9 nucleotides agree with TRBD1. Germline CDR1 and CDR2: SGHRS and YFSETQ. V gave up 3 bases and J gave up 6 bases; unmatched junction bases: 4. This CDR3 spans 13 amino acids. CDR3 sequence reads: CASSSDRGVEQYF. CDR3 DNA sequence: TGCGCCAGCAGCTCGGACAGGGGTGTCGAGCAGTACTTC.

This chain connects TRBV9 to TRBJ2-5; TRBD1 might be the D (6 bases). The last part of the DNA fits TRBJ2-7 better; the J call may be wrong. The CDR3 totals 17 residues. CDR1 and CDR2 (germline): SGDLS, YYNGEE. CDR3 sequence reads: CASSVGRGTGQSYEQYF. DNA of the CDR3: TGTGCCAGCAGCGTTGGGAGAGGAACGGGACAATCATACGAGCAGTACTTC.

The V call is TRBV7-9, the J call TRBJ1-5; 7 nucleotides match TRBD1. With V trimmed by 5 bases and J by 7 bases, 5 bases remained unmatched. This CDR3 has 13 amino acids. The germline V gene has CDR1 SEHNR and CDR2 FQNEAQ (reference sequence). CDR3 nucleotide sequence: TGTGCCAGCAGCCTAACGACAGGGCAGCCCCAGCATTTT. Amino acid sequence: CASSLTTGQPQHF.

The rearrangement uses TRBV20-1 and TRBJ1-5; D not resolved. This CDR3 has 11 amino acids. CDR1 is DFQATT and CDR2 is SNEGSKA in the germline V gene (reference sequence). Trimming took 3 bases from V and 13 from J, leaving 13 bases between them. CDR3 nucleotides: TGCAGTGCTAGGGACGGGGAGTTGCAGCATTTT. Translated, it gives CSARDGELQHF.

The table lists this clone with a count of one. CDR3 sequence (DNA): TGTGCCAGCAGCCGTGACAGGGTTGGAAACACCATATATTTT. It is translated as CASSRDRVGNTIYF. The chain carries TRBV7-2 and TRBJ1-3; 7 bases agree with TRBD1. The V segment lost 5 bases and the J segment 3 bases; nucleotides outside the gene matches: 4. From germline, CDR1 is SGHTA and CDR2 FQGNSA. The CDR3 contains 14 residues.

This chain links TRBV21-1 with TRBJ2-3; TRBD2, the table's D call, was not compared with the DNA. TRBV21-1 is tagged as a pseudogene. There are 14 residues in the CDR3. CDR3 in amino acids: CASRDPKETDTQYF. CDR3 bases: TGTGCCAGCAGAGACCCTAAGGAGACAGATACGCAGTATTTT.

V usage is TRBV18 and J usage is TRBJ2-3; D remains ambiguous. CDR1 and CDR2 from the germline V gene are KGHSH and LQKENI. V was cut by 3 bases and J by 4 bases, with 14 bases left in between. The CDR3 sequence is 15 residues long. DNA for the CDR3: TGTGCCAGCTCACCCCCGAGCCCCGGAGCAGATACGCAGTATTTT. It codes for CASSPPSPGADTQYF.

This clone was counted a single time. This chain links TRBV11-2 with TRBJ1-5; 7 bases are a match to TRBD1. The CDR3 is 14 amino acids. Germline CDR1 and CDR2: SGHAT and FQNNGV. Losses at the gene ends were 5 bases for V and 5 bases for J; bases not matched to a gene: 6. The CDR3 nucleotides read TGTGCCAGCAGCCCGACAGGGCCCGATCAGCCCCAGCATTTT. Encoded protein: CASSPTGPDQPQHF.

The chain is built from TRBV2 and TRBJ1-4; TRBD1 matches 9 bases. V lost 8 bases to trimming and J lost 6 bases; unmatched junction nucleotides: 7. CDR1 SNHLY and CDR2 FYNNEI come from the germline V gene. The CDR3 extends over 14 amino acids. The CDR3 sequence is CASAPGQGDEKLFF. The CDR3 nucleotides are TGTGCCAGCGCCCCGGGACAGGGAGATGAAAAACTGTTTTTT. The full variable domain, with the rest looked up from reference TRBV2 and TRBJ1-4, is EPEVTQTPSHQVTQMGQEVILRCVPISNHLYFYWYRQILGQKVEFLVSFYNNEISEKSEIFDDQFSVERPDGSNFTLKIRSTKLEDSAMYFCASAPGQGDEKLFFGSGTQLSVL.

The J gene is TRBJ1-2, the V gene TRBV27; 8 bases are a match to TRBD1. J was trimmed by 6 bases and V by 3 bases; bases with no gene match: 3. CDR1 and CDR2 from the germline V gene are MNHEY and SMNVEV (reference sequence). The CDR3 sequence is 13 residues long. The DNA of the CDR3 is TGTGCCAGCAGTTTGACAGGGGTCCATGGCTACACCTTC. Translated: CASSLTGVHGYTF.

This chain connects TRBV18 to TRBJ1-3; 7 positions agree with TRBD1. Germline V CDR1 and CDR2: KGHSH, LQKENI. This CDR3 contains 15 residues. Unmatched junction bases numbered 4, after V lost 3 bases and J lost 2 bases. In nucleotides, the CDR3 is TGTGCCAGCTCACCTGCAGACAGGGCTGGAAACACCATATATTTT. Amino acids: CASSPADRAGNTIYF. The entire variable domain, with the rest obtained from reference TRBV18 and TRBJ1-3, is as follows: NAGVMQNPRHLVRRRGQEARLRCSPMKGHSHVYWYRQLPEEGLKFMVYLQKENIIDESGMPKERFSAEFPKEGPSILRIQQVVRGDSAAYFCASSPADRAGNTIYFGEGSWLTVV.

This clone was seen just once. This chain connects TRBV25-1 to TRBJ2-1; TRBD2 matches at 8 bases. The trim removed 0 bases at V and 8 bases at J, leaving 12 bases unmatched. The CDR3 consists of 17 residues. CDR1 and CDR2 from the germline V gene are MGHDK and SYGVNS. CDR3 nucleotide sequence: TGTGCCAGCAGTGAATATCGGACTAGCTTCGGTGGGGATGAGCAGTTCTTC. Translating it yields CASSEYRTSFGGDEQFF.

V gene TRBV5-8 combines with J gene TRBJ1-1; the D is unclear. CDR3 length: 14 amino acids. V shed 1 base and J shed 4 bases, with 11 bases lying between them. Germline CDR1 and CDR2: SGHTS and YDEGEE. Here the CDR3 DNA reads TGTGCCAGCAGCTTGATTGCGGGGTTCACTGAAGCTTTCTTT. Amino acids: CASSLIAGFTEAFF.

The V gene is TRBV29-1, the J gene TRBJ2-7; D perhaps matches TRBD1 (6 bases). The germline V gene has CDR1 SQVTM and CDR2 ANQGSEA. V was shortened by 1 base and J by 6 bases, with 16 bases between the two germline ends. This CDR3 is 14 amino acids long. The CDR3 is CSVEGAGEGGEQYF. In DNA form, the CDR3 reads TGCAGCGTTGAAGGCGCAGGGGAAGGTGGCGAGCAGTACTTC.